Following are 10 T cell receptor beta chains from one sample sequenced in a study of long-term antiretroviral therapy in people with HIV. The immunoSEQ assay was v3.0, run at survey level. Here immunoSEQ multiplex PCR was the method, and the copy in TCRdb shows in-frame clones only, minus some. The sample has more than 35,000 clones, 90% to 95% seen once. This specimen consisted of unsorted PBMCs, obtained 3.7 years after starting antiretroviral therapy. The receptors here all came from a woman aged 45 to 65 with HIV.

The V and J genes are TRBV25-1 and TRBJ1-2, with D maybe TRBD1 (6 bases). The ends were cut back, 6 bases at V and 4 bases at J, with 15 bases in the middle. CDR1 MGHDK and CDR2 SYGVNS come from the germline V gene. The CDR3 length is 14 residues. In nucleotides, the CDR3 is TGTGCCAGCAGCGATAAAACAGGGACCTATGGCTACACCTTC. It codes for CASSDKTGTYGYTF.

CDR3 in DNA: TGTGCCAGCAGCGCCAGACTAGCGGGGATCACAGATACGCAGTATTTT. This translates into CASSARLAGITDTQYF. The V gene is TRBV5-5, the J gene TRBJ2-3; 11 bases agree with TRBD2. V dropped 4 bases and J dropped 2; count of bases not matched to a gene: 6. The germline V gene has CDR1 SGHKS and CDR2 YYEKEE (reference sequence). This CDR3 is 16 amino acids long.

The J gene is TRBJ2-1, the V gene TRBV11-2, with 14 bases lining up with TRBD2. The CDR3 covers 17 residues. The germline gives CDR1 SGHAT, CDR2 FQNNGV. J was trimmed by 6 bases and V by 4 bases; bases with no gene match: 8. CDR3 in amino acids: CASSSRTSGGLGNEQFF. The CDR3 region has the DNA TGTGCCAGCAGCTCTAGGACTAGCGGGGGGTTGGGCAATGAGCAGTTCTTC.

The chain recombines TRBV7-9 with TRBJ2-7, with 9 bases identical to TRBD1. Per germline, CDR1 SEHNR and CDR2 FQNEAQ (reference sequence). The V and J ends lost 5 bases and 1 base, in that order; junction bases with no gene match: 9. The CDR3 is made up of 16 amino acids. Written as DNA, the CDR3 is TGTGCCAGCAGCCCTTCCGGGACAGGGTCTTCCTACGAGCAGTACTTC. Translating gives CASSPSGTGSSYEQYF. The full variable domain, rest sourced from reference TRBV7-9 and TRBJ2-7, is DTGVSQNPRHKITKRGQNVTFRCDPISEHNRLYWYRQTLGQGPEFLTYFQNEAQLEKSRLLSDRFSAERPKGSFSTLEIQRTEQGDSAMYLCASSPSGTGSSYEQYFGPGTRLTVT.

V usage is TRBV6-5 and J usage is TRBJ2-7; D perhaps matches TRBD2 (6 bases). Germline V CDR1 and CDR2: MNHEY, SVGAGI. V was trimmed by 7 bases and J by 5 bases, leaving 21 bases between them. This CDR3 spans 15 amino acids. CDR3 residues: CASKKSGVEVHEQYF. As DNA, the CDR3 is TGTGCCAGCAAAAAGTCGGGGGTCGAAGTCCACGAGCAGTACTTC.

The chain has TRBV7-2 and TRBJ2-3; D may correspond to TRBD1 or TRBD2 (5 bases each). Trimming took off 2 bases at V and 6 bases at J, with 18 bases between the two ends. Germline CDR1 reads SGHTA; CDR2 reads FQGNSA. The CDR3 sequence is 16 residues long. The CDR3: CASSLQGSGAQDTQYF. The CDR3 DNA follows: TGTGCCAGCAGCTTACAGGGTTCCGGGGCCCAGGATACGCAGTATTTT.

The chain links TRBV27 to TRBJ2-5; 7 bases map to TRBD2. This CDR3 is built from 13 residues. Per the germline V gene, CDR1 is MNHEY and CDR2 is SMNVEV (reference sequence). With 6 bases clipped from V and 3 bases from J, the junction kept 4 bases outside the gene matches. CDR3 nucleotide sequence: TGTGCCAGCAGGAACGGGGGGAAAGAGACCCAGTACTTC. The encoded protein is CASRNGGKETQYF.

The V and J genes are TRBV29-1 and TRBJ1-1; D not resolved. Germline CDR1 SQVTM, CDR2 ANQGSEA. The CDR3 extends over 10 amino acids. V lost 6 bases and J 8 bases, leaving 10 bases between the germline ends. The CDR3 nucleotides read TGCAGCGTGTCGAAAATAGAAGCTTTCTTT. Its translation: CSVSKIEAFF.

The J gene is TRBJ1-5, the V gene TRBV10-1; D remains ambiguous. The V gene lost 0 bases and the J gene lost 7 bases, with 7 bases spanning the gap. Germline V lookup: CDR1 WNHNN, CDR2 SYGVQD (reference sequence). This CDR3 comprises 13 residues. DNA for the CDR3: TGCGCCAGCAGTGAGTCCGGGGTCCAGCCCCAGCATTTT. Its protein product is CASSESGVQPQHF.

The chain's CDR3 is CASSMYGSQETQYF. As DNA, the CDR3 is TGTGCCAGTAGTATGTACGGGTCCCAAGAGACCCAGTACTTC. This rearrangement joins TRBV19 to TRBJ2-5; D is unresolved. The germline V and J ends were trimmed by 3 bases and 1 base, with 9 bases remaining between them. The germline gives CDR1 LNHDA, CDR2 SQIVND (reference sequence). The CDR3 is 14 amino acids.